This TCR beta chain was documented in a study of blood T cells in healthy people across ages. Study in general: Template switching picked up about one barcoded beta molecule for each two T cells.

RNA extraction gave at least 5 micrograms of total RNA per sample. The CDR3 is made up of 14 amino acids. Trimming took off 2 bases at V and 6 bases at J, with 8 bases between the two ends. Together with a sample-barcoded 5' primer, a J-beta primer mix was included in a second PCR lasting about 6 to 11 cycles. One entry per CDR3 protein, called by TCRdb with MiXCR from the 5' RACE reads. This table holds 1.2 million to 1.5 million distinct CDR3 sequences, roughly 40% found once. This clonotype was found a few times. This chain uses TRBV12-3 or TRBV12-4 with TRBJ1-6; D ambiguous. The TCR sequence derives from a woman aged 18-29 years in good health. Specimen: blood. CDR3 region: CASSLSAGNSPLHF. The CDR3 region has the DNA TGTGCCAGCAGTTTAAGCGCTGGTAATTCACCCCTCCACTTT.